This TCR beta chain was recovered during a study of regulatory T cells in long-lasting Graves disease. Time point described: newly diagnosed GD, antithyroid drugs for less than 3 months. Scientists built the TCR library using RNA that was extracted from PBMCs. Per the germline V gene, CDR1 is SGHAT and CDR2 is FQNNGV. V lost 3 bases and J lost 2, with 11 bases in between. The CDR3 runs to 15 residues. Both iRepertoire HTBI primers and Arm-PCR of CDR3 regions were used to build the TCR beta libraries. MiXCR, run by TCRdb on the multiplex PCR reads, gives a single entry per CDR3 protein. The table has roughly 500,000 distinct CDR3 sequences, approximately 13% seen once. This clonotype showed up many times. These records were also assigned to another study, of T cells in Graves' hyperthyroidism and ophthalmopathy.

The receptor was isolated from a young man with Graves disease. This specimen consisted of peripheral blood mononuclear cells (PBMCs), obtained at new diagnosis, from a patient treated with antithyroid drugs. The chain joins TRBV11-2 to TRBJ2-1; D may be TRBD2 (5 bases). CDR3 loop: CASSFTRRPYNEQFF. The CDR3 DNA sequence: TGTGCCAGCAGCTTTACTAGACGGCCCTACAATGAGCAGTTCTTC.